This T cell receptor (beta chain) was sequenced for a study of blood T cell repertoires in COVID-19 (dated by TCRdb to about 2020). The study in broad terms: Samples from collaborators originated in the United States, Italy and Spain and spanned both the acute and convalescent phases of COVID-19. Subjects who had been exposed to COVID-19, were actively infected with it, or had recovered from it provided the deeply sampled blood TCRbeta repertoires that made up the dataset. The sample metadata nearly always contained a de-identified subject ID, COVID-19 status, age in years and sex. The material from the prospective study consisted of cDNA or gDNA derived from T cells, B-cell-depleted T cells, or PBMCs. A freely available public database, intended as a resource for researchers studying the immune response to SARS-CoV-2, is where the repertoires were released. Samples came from the ongoing ImmuneRACE study (first 160 participants) plus 1,254 subjects from 6 global collaborators. Where available, HLA class I and class II types were obtained from metadata supplied by the sample provider rather than from assay-based typing. Results and caveats for the whole study, not just this receptor: Clinical and demographic metadata were provided uncurated, with the amount varying by source and participant.

TCRbeta CDR3 regions were amplified from genomic DNA by means of the immunoSEQ Assay, a bias-controlled multiplex PCR. Per the source publication's procedure: The number of nucleated cells in each sample was estimated from the amplification of reference gene primers within the assay. Sequence reads were collapsed and filtered to measure the absolute abundance of every unique TCRbeta CDR3 rearrangement. For each sample, productive Simpson clonality was calculated as the square root of Simpson's diversity index across productive rearrangements. TCRdb stores this immuneACCESS table with in-frame sequences only. Part of the clones is absent; in the studies checked, under half of the shortfall reflects unresolved V genes, and no reason is known for the rest. V, J and clone size are taken as reported in that table, and D and trimming were inferred from the DNA itself. In all, the sample holds about 34,000 clones, and around 90% of those were seen once. Under 25% of the sample comes from the top ten.

The CDR3 starts with the cysteine, ends with the phenylalanine, and has 13 residues. The CDR3 DNA has 39 bases and is translated from base 1. The junction carries 11 bases between V and J, which are trimmed by 9 bases and 2 bases respectively. Whole blood was collected in K2EDTA tubes by collaborating institutions according to the institutions' own protocols. Collaborator samples were shipped for TCRbeta analysis as frozen whole blood, isolated PBMCs, or DNA extracted from either sample type. Worth noting for this clone: The specificity of this receptor is unknown. Nothing much larger sits one base from this clone, and base qualities are not available.

Sequences were obtained from peripheral blood. The V and J genes are TRBV12-3 or TRBV12-4 and TRBJ1-5; TRBD1 is possibly the D segment (5 matching bases). This clonotype was sampled from a man older than 75 with acute or convalescent COVID-19. The DNA reads TGTGCCAGTTCAGGGACTGGCAATCAGCCCCAGCATTTT. It specifies CASSGTGNQPQHF.